This T cell receptor beta chain was documented in a study of blood T cell repertoires in COVID-19. Study as a whole: Both acute and convalescent COVID-19 samples were obtained from the United States, Italy and Spain. Sources were T cells, B-cell-depleted T cells, or PBMCs; the material itself was cDNA or gDNA.

In the original analysis: Using reference gene primer amplification, nucleated cell counts were estimated. Clones were sequenced by immunoSEQ multiplex PCR, and TCRdb holds only the in-frame ones, with some missing. That table is the source of V, J and clone size, and D and trimming were worked out from the DNA. The sample has tens of thousands of clones; approximately 89% are singletons. Germline trimming cut 4 bases from V and 4 bases from J; bases unmatched to any gene: 4. This CDR3 contains 15 residues. The germline V gene has CDR1 MNHEY and CDR2 SVGAGI. Material for sequencing was peripheral blood. The rearrangement joins TRBV6-5 to TRBJ2-2, with 9 nucleotides matching TRBD1. The TCR sequence derives from a man aged 50-59 years with acute or convalescent COVID-19. CDR3: CASSSNRGLTGELFF. The CDR3 nucleotides are TGTGCCAGCAGTTCGAACAGGGGGCTCACCGGGGAGCTGTTTTTT.